The clone carrying this T cell receptor (beta chain) was seen only a few times. Its antigen is currently unknown. TCRdb re-called the RT-PCR reads with MiXCR, one entry per CDR3 protein. This sample carries hundreds of thousands of distinct CDR3 sequences, around 25% of them seen once, and the ten largest clones take less than 2.5%. These data belong to a study of response to subunit inactivated influenza vaccine. Study findings and constraints: A suggestion made by the authors is that each seasonal influenza vaccination recruits few new T cells.

V lost 1 base and J lost 2; bases outside the gene matches: 11. The CDR3 sequence is 16 residues long. CDR1 is DFQATT and CDR2 is SNEGSKA in the germline V gene (reference sequence). The rearrangement joins TRBV20-1 to TRBJ2-7; 7 bases line up with TRBD1. The clonotype originates from a man between 50 and 59 years old who received an inactivated influenza vaccine. This sample comprised CD4+ T cells sorted from PBMCs, obtained 4 to 6 days after vaccination. CDR3: CSARVPYLGQAYEQYF. In DNA form, the CDR3 reads TGCAGTGCTAGAGTTCCGTACCTCGGACAGGCCTACGAGCAGTACTTC.